These 14 T cell receptor beta chains were sequenced from one sample in a study of T cell repertoires in cytomegalovirus infection. TCRdb reprocessed the reads via MiXCR and lists one record per CDR3 protein. The table includes 550,000 to 850,000 distinct CDR3 sequences, around a third detected once. These receptors have no known antigen. Sample: cultured PBMCs, taken from culture after CMV antigen stimulation. The receptors were sampled from a human donor in good health (CMV status not recorded). Some clones in this sample may be carry-over from other donors' samples.

In this sample, this clonotype turned up a few times. This chain uses TRBV30 with TRBJ1-2; D remains ambiguous. This CDR3 has 13 residues. Germline V lookup: CDR1 GTSNPN, CDR2 SVGIG (reference sequence). Trimming stripped 2 bases from V and 4 bases from J, with 11 bases between. The CDR3 reads CAWSYASFYGYTF. The CDR3 DNA reads as TGTGCCTGGAGTTATGCGAGCTTCTATGGCTACACCTTC.

In regard to this clonotype: A much larger clone differs from this one at a single base, so this may be a read error. This chain links TRBV7-6 with TRBJ1-4; 7 bases fit TRBD1. Germline V CDR1 and CDR2: SGHVS, FNYEAQ. The CDR3 covers 14 residues. The CDR3 DNA sequence: TGTGCCAGCGACAGGGTGGCAACTAATGAAAAACTGTCTTTT. Protein product: CASDRVATNEKLSF.

The V call is TRBV27, the J call TRBJ2-1; TRBD2 agrees at 8 bases. V was pared by 3 bases and J by 6 bases, with 13 bases of the junction left unmatched. The CDR3 covers 17 residues. Germline assignment: CDR1 MNHEY and CDR2 SMNVEV (reference sequence). Here the CDR3 reads CASSFWDREGIPNEQFF. In nucleotides, the CDR3 is TGTGCCAGCAGTTTTTGGGACCGGGAGGGCATTCCCAATGAGCAGTTCTTC.

CDR3 residues: CSVEDSVRRETQYF. The CDR3 coding sequence is TGCAGCGTTGAAGATTCCGTCAGAAGGGAGACCCAGTACTTC. The chain uses TRBV29-1 and TRBJ2-5; D is undetermined. V was trimmed by 0 bases and J by 5 bases, leaving 13 bases between them. Germline loops: CDR1 SQVTM, CDR2 ANQGSEA. The CDR3 runs 14 residues.

V usage is TRBV18 and J usage is TRBJ2-7; D is unresolved. The length of the CDR3 is 14 residues. The ends were cut back, 0 bases at V and 6 bases at J, with 12 bases in the middle. Germline-derived CDR1 and CDR2 are KGHSH and LQKENI. This CDR3 is CASSPPPRSLEQYF. Written as DNA, the CDR3 is TGTGCCAGCTCACCACCCCCCCGCTCCCTCGAGCAGTACTTC. The complete variable domain, with remaining parts taken from reference TRBV18 and TRBJ2-7, reads NAGVMQNPRHLVRRRGQEARLRCSPMKGHSHVYWYRQLPEEGLKFMVYLQKENIIDESGMPKERFSAEFPKEGPSILRIQQVVRGDSAAYFCASSPPPRSLEQYFGPGTRLTVT.

This clonotype was counted a few times. The gene calls are TRBV27 and TRBJ2-3; 8 positions agree with TRBD1. The CDR3 is made up of 17 amino acids. The germline V gene has CDR1 MNHEY and CDR2 SMNVEV (reference sequence). V lost 5 bases and J lost 4; bases outside the gene matches: 14. In DNA, the CDR3 is TGTGCCAGCAGTGCACGGACAGGGCCTTATGGTGCAGATACGCAGTATTTT. It is translated as CASSARTGPYGADTQYF.

The table lists this clonotype with a few counts. V gene TRBV7-6 combines with J gene TRBJ2-1; 11 nucleotides agree with TRBD2. V lost 4 bases, J lost 8 bases, and 10 bases stayed unmatched. This CDR3 is 16 amino acids long. Germline CDR1 SGHVS, CDR2 FNYEAQ. DNA for the CDR3: TGTGCCAGCAGCTCCTTAGCGGGAGGGGGGTATGATGAGCAGTTCTTC. This codes for CASSSLAGGGYDEQFF.

This clonotype was recorded at least ten times. The V and J genes are TRBV7-2 and TRBJ2-1, with D possibly being TRBD1 (5 bases). The CDR3 runs to 13 residues. Germline V CDR1 and CDR2: SGHTA, FQGNSA. V lost 6 bases, J lost 5 bases, and 11 bases lay in between. The CDR3 region has the DNA TGTGCCAGCAGTTACGGACACAACAATGAGCAGTTCTTC. Its protein is CASSYGHNNEQFF.

With regard to this clonotype: A clone one base away is much larger, so this may be a read error. This chain joins TRBV7-8 and TRBJ1-6, with 8 bases aligning to TRBD1. This CDR3 is 13 amino acids long. From germline, CDR1 is SGHVS and CDR2 FQNEAQ. The chain's CDR3 is CVSSAPGQEPLHF. Here the CDR3 DNA reads TGTGTCAGCAGCGCACCGGGACAGGAACCCCTCCACTTT.

In its sample, this clonotype was seen a few times. The chain has TRBV27 and TRBJ1-5; D might be TRBD1 (5 bases). The CDR3 is made up of 16 amino acids. Between the trimmed V and J ends, which lost 5 bases and 0 bases, there was a span of 14 bases. Germline values: CDR1 MNHEY, CDR2 SMNVEV (reference sequence). The CDR3 nucleotides read TGTGCCAGCAGTCCATGGTGGGGGAATAGCAATCAGCCCCAGCATTTT. This gives the protein CASSPWWGNSNQPQHF.

J is TRBJ1-4 and V is TRBV7-9; D call uncertain. The CDR3 is made up of 14 amino acids. V was clipped by 5 bases and J by 7 bases, with 14 bases between them. The germline gives CDR1 SEHNR, CDR2 FQNEAQ (reference sequence). The CDR3 nucleotides read TGTGCCAGCAGCCCTTACGCGCAGGCTGAAAAACTGTTTTTT. Protein: CASSPYAQAEKLFF.

This clonotype was counted once. The chain links TRBV7-8 to TRBJ2-1; TRBD1 agrees at 9 bases. The CDR3 runs to 16 residues. Trimming cost V 6 bases and J 2 bases; bases outside gene matches: 8. In germline, CDR1 is SGHVS, CDR2 FQNEAQ. The CDR3 nucleotides read TGTGCCAGCAGTATACGCCGGGACAGGGCCTACAATGAGCAGTTCTTC. Protein sequence: CASSIRRDRAYNEQFF.

The chain is built from TRBV7-2 and TRBJ2-2; tentative D call: TRBD2 (5 bases). Germline CDR1 reads SGHTA; CDR2 reads FQGNSA. The V gene lost 3 bases and the J gene lost 6 bases, with 8 bases spanning the gap. The CDR3 has 13 residues. Here the CDR3 DNA reads TGTGCCAGCAGCTTGACTATATCCGGGGAGCTGTTTTTT. Its protein is CASSLTISGELFF.

This chain uses TRBV2 with TRBJ1-1; D is uncertain. Germline values: CDR1 SNHLY, CDR2 FYNNEI. The CDR3 runs 13 residues. Trimming pared 6 bases from V and 7 bases from J, leaving 15 bases between. This CDR3 reads CASRTRYSNEAFF. In DNA, the CDR3 is TGTGCCAGCAGAACTAGATATTCCAATGAAGCTTTCTTT.